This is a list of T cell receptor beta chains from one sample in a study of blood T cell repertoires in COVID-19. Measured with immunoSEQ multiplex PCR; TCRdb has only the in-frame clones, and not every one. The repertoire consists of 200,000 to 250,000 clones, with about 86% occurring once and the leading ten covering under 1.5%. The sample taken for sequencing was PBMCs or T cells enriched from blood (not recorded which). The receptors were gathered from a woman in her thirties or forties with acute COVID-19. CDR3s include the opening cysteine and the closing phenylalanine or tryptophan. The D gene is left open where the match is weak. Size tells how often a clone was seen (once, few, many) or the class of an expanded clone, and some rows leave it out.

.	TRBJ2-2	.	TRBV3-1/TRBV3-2	CASSQAQARGELFF	TGTGCCAGCAGCCAAGCGCAGGCACGCGGGGAGCTGTTTTTT
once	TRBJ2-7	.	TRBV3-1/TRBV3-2	CASSQGHPIPYEQYF	TGTGCCAGCAGCCAAGGACATCCTATCCCCTACGAGCAGTACTTC
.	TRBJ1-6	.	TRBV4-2	CASSQETGENNSPLHF	TGTGCCAGCAGCCAAGAGACCGGGGAGAATAATTCACCCCTCCACTTT
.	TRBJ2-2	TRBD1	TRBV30	CAWSAGTGWPGELFF	TGTGCCTGGAGTGCAGGGACAGGGTGGCCCGGGGAGCTGTTTTTT
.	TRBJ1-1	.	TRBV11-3	CASSLVRGTEAFF	TGTGCCAGCAGCTTAGTAAGGGGCACTGAAGCTTTCTTT
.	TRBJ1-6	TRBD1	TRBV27	CASSSSGTAGSPLHF	TGTGCCAGCAGTTCTTCCGGGACAGCGGGTTCACCCCTCCACTTT
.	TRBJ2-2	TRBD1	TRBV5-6	CASSLETGGAGELFF	TGTGCCAGCAGCTTGGAAACAGGGGGAGCCGGGGAGCTGTTTTTT
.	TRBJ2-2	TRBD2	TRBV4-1	CASSLQGGLATGELFF	TGCGCCAGCAGCCTTCAAGGGGGACTAGCAACCGGGGAGCTGTTTTTT
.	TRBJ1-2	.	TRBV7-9	CASSLVSGVYGYTF	TGTGCCAGCAGCTTAGTTTCCGGGGTCTATGGCTACACCTTC
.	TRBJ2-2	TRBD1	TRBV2	CASRNEGAATGELFF	TGTGCCAGCAGGAACGAGGGGGCGGCGACCGGGGAGCTGTTTTTT
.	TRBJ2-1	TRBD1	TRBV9	CASSGGQGDTFF	TGTGCCAGCAGCGGCGGACAGGGAGATACGTTCTTC
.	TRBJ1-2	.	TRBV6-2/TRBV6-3	CASSPRGGKRDGYTF	TGTGCCAGCAGTCCACGGGGAGGGAAGAGGGATGGCTACACCTTC
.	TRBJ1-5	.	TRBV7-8	CATSEGPYRPQHF	TGTGCCACCTCGGAGGGACCCTATCGGCCCCAGCATTTT
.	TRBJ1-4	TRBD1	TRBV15	CATSGGYRGGPLKTNEKLFF	TGTGCCACCAGCGGCGGATACAGGGGTGGGCCGTTGAAAACTAATGAAAAACTGTTTTTT
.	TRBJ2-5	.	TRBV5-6	CASSLRDKRLGAQYF	TGTGCCAGCAGCTTGCGGGACAAAAGACTGGGGGCCCAGTACTTC
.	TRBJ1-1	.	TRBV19	CASRSGGLAEAFF	TGTGCCAGTAGATCGGGGGGCCTCGCTGAAGCTTTCTTT
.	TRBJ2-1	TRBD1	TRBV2	CASSDGTAYNEQFF	TGTGCCAGCAGTGACGGGACAGCTTACAATGAGCAGTTCTTC
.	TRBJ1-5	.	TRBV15	CATSREYRELNQPQHF	TGTGCCACCAGCAGAGAATATCGGGAGCTTAATCAGCCCCAGCATTTT
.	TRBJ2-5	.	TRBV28	CASSLPEDSTQETQYF	TGTGCCAGCAGTCTACCTGAGGACTCTACCCAAGAGACCCAGTACTTC
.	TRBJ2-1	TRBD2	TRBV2	CASLSGRAREQFF	TGTGCCAGCCTTAGCGGGAGGGCCCGTGAGCAGTTCTTC
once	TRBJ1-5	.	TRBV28	CASSLSGGSNQPQHF	TGTGCCAGCAGTTTATCGGGGGGGAGCAATCAGCCCCAGCATTTT
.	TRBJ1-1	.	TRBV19	CASSIREGGTEAFF	TGTGCCAGTAGTATACGGGAAGGGGGCACTGAAGCTTTCTTT
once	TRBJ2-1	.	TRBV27	CASSFPSEQFF	TGTGCCAGCAGTTTCCCTAGTGAGCAGTTCTTC
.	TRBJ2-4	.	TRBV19	CASSVGSGWHIQYF	TGTGCCAGTAGTGTGGGTTCGGGATGGCACATTCAGTACTTC
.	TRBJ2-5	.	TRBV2	CASSEARGSETQYF	TGTGCCAGCAGTGAAGCGCGGGGCTCGGAGACCCAGTACTTC